Presented here are 28 T cell receptor beta chains from one specimen sequenced in a study of beta chain features in type 1 diabetes. Study-level points and caveats: Significant though moderate, a shortening of TCRB CDR3s appeared in all four CD4+ subsets of Type 1 diabetes patients.

Antigens for these TCRs are unknown. Expressed TCRB transcripts were sequenced after all isolated RNA was converted to cDNA. Libraries were prepared by immunoSEQ multiplex PCR; TCRdb keeps only in-frame clonotypes and omits some of them. The profile shows almost 350,000 clones, roughly a tenth of them singletons. Sequencing used central memory CD4+ T cells from blood. The receptors derive from a man aged 25 to 40 with type 1 diabetes.

This clone was observed at least ten times. The chain has TRBV7-9 and TRBJ2-5; no clear D gene. The CDR3 runs to 14 residues. Trimming removed 4 bases from V and 2 bases from J, with 11 bases in between. CDR1 is SEHNR and CDR2 is FQNEAQ in the germline V gene (reference sequence). The CDR3 sequence: CASSSPAVQETQYF. The CDR3, as DNA: TGTGCCAGCAGCTCCCCGGCCGTTCAAGAGACCCAGTACTTC.

This clone was counted ten times or more. This rearrangement joins TRBV9 to TRBJ2-3, with D maybe TRBD2 (5 bases). The CDR3 loop spans 13 amino acids. Deletions cut 7 bases from V and 2 bases from J, with 11 bases between. Germline-derived CDR1 and CDR2 are SGDLS and YYNGEE. CDR3 in amino acids: CASQSGNTDTQYF. The CDR3 bases are TGTGCCAGCCAAAGCGGAAACACAGATACGCAGTATTTT.

The V gene is TRBV12-5, the J gene TRBJ2-5; D is possibly TRBD2 (5 bases). Per the germline V gene, CDR1 is LGHNT and CDR2 is FRNRAP. This CDR3 spans 12 amino acids. With 7 bases removed from V and 7 bases from J, the gap between germline ends came to 13 bases. The CDR3 is CASAPNRGTQYF. The CDR3 DNA sequence: TGTGCTAGTGCCCCGAACCGGGGGACCCAGTACTTC.

The V gene is TRBV6-1, the J gene TRBJ2-6, with TRBD1 identical over 9 bases. Germline V lookup: CDR1 MNHNS, CDR2 SASEGT. The CDR3 is 18 amino acids. V lost 0 bases to trimming and J lost 0 bases; unmatched junction nucleotides: 3. The CDR3 DNA follows: TGTGCCAGCAGTGAAGCGGGACAGGGTTTCTCTGGGGCCAACGTCCTGACTTTC. Translation gives CASSEAGQGFSGANVLTF.

This clone has more than one count but fewer than ten. The chain recombines TRBV30 with TRBJ1-2; D perhaps matches TRBD1 (6 bases). V lost 4 bases and J lost 6, with 15 bases in between. The CDR3 spans 13 residues. CDR1 is GTSNPN and CDR2 is SVGIG in the germline V gene (reference sequence). The CDR3 DNA follows: TGTGCCTGGACTCACAGGGATTCGCATGGCTACACCTTC. It encodes CAWTHRDSHGYTF.

CDR3 DNA: TGCGCCAGCAGCTGGACCATTGGAGAGACCCAGTACTTC. Translated, it gives CASSWTIGETQYF. The chain has TRBV5-1 and TRBJ2-5; D remains ambiguous. The CDR3 is 13 amino acids. Trimming cost V 3 bases and J 4 bases, with 10 bases left between them. Germline CDR1 reads SGHRS; CDR2 reads YFSETQ.

This clone occurred a few times. The J gene is TRBJ2-7, the V gene TRBV6-6; no clear D gene. The ends were cut back, 6 bases at V and 13 bases at J, with 22 bases in the middle. This CDR3 has 13 residues. Germline CDR1 reads MNHNY; CDR2 reads SVGAGI (reference sequence). In DNA, the CDR3 is TGTGCCAGCAGCCCTTCCGGGCTATTGGGTTATTACTTC. Its translation is CASSPSGLLGYYF.

This clone was seen only a few times. This sequence joins TRBV7-2 and TRBJ2-7; D is possibly TRBD1 (5 bases). Per the germline V gene, CDR1 is SGHTA and CDR2 is FQGNSA. The CDR3 totals 14 residues. The V end lost 5 bases, the J end lost 6 bases, and 17 bases lay between the germline ends. The CDR3 DNA sequence: TGTGCCAGCAGCATCGGACACGGGTCGAGCGAGCAGTACTTC. Translation: CASSIGHGSSEQYF.

Note on this clone: At one boundary the junction diverges from the germline segment, which might be a read error. The chain recombines TRBV7-2 with TRBJ1-1; TRBD1 agrees at 9 bases. The CDR3 is 15 residues long. CDR1 and CDR2 from the germline V gene are SGHTA and FQGNSA. The CDR3 bases are TGCGCCAGCAGCTTGTCGACAGGGGGGAACACTGAAGCTTTCTTT. Its translation: CASSLSTGGNTEAFF.

The J gene is TRBJ2-1, the V gene TRBV30; tentatively, D is TRBD1 (6 bases). The CDR3 has 17 residues. V was cut by 5 bases and J by 1 base, with 21 bases left in between. CDR1 GTSNPN and CDR2 SVGIG come from the germline V gene (reference sequence). The CDR3 is CAWELGQGTGSYNEQFF. CDR3 coding DNA: TGTGCCTGGGAGTTAGGGCAGGGGACGGGGTCCTACAATGAGCAGTTCTTC.

The chain has TRBV13 and TRBJ2-1; the match to TRBD1 covers 9 bases. Germline CDR1 and CDR2: PRHDT and FYEKMQ (reference sequence). V lost 4 bases, J lost 8 bases, and 9 bases stayed unmatched. The CDR3 totals 15 residues. CDR3 in DNA: TGTGCCAGCAGCTCCGGGACAGGGCTCGGAGATGAGCAGTTCTTC. It yields the protein CASSSGTGLGDEQFF.

This clone was seen at least ten times. Distinct nucleotide sequences in the sample also encode this CDR3. V is TRBV7-9 and J is TRBJ1-1, with no clear D. The V and J ends lost 2 bases and 1 base respectively, with 5 bases between them. Germline CDR1 SEHNR, CDR2 FQNEAQ (reference sequence). The CDR3 loop spans 13 amino acids. CDR3 region: CASSLLQNTEAFF. DNA of the CDR3: TGTGCCAGCAGCTTACTCCAGAACACTGAAGCTTTCTTT. Supplemented by reference TRBV7-9 and TRBJ1-1, the full variable domain reads DTGVSQNPRHKITKRGQNVTFRCDPISEHNRLYWYRQTLGQGPEFLTYFQNEAQLEKSRLLSDRFSAERPKGSFSTLEIQRTEQGDSAMYLCASSLLQNTEAFFGQGTRLTVV.

The J gene is TRBJ2-2, the V gene TRBV11-2, with 8 bases fitting TRBD1. The V gene's germline CDR1 is SGHAT and CDR2 FQNNGV. The CDR3 consists of 15 residues. V was clipped by 2 bases and J by 6 bases; unmatched bases: 5. The CDR3 here is CASSLTQGASGELFF. DNA of the CDR3: TGTGCCAGCAGCTTAACGCAGGGGGCGTCCGGGGAGCTGTTTTTT.

This clone came up a few times. The CDR3 protein is CASSSSYGYTF. As DNA, the CDR3 is TGTGCCAGCAGTTCTTCTTATGGCTACACCTTC. This chain connects TRBV28 to TRBJ1-2; D is unresolved. The germline V and J ends were trimmed by 4 bases and 5 bases, with 5 bases remaining between them. This CDR3 has 11 residues. The germline CDR1 and CDR2 sequences are MDHEN and SYDVKM.

This clone was observed a few times. The chain uses TRBV28 and TRBJ1-1; TRBD1 agrees at 8 bases. CDR1 is MDHEN, CDR2 SYDVKM, per germline. The CDR3 runs 15 residues. After removal of 3 bases from V and 1 base from J, the junction contained 4 bases not matched to a gene. The CDR3 sequence: CASSFLGQGNTEAFF. Written as DNA, the CDR3 is TGTGCCAGCAGTTTCCTTGGACAGGGGAACACTGAAGCTTTCTTT. Using reference TRBV28 and TRBJ1-1 for the parts outside the CDR3, the full variable domain is DVKVTQSSRYLVKRTGEKVFLECVQDMDHENMFWYRQDPGLGLRLIYFSYDVKMKEKGDIPEGYSVSREKKERFSLILESASTNQTSMYLCASSFLGQGNTEAFFGQGTRLTVV.

The CDR3 is CASSQSHQDRVDTGELFF. In DNA form, the CDR3 reads TGCGCCAGCAGTCAATCTCACCAGGACAGGGTGGACACCGGGGAGCTGTTTTTT. This sequence joins TRBV23-1 and TRBJ2-2, with 8 bases matching TRBD1. TRBV23-1 has ORF status, its function being uncertain. The CDR3 is 18 amino acids. With 0 bases clipped from V and 3 bases from J, the junction kept 9 bases outside the gene matches.

The V gene is TRBV4-2, the J gene TRBJ1-3, with D hard to call. The CDR3 length is 16 residues. In germline, CDR1 is LGHNA, CDR2 YNFKEQ. The V end lost 0 bases, the J end lost 4 bases, and 13 bases lay between the germline ends. CDR3 nucleotide sequence: TGTGCCAGCAGCCAAGACTGGCAGAGCCGGGGAAACACCATATATTTT. Translated: CASSQDWQSRGNTIYF.

The chain joins TRBV18 to TRBJ1-3, with 9 bases lining up with TRBD1. Germline V gene sequence: CDR1 KGHSH, CDR2 LQKENI. The CDR3 runs 16 residues. After removal of 1 base from V and 1 base from J, the junction contained 2 bases not matched to a gene. The chain's CDR3 is CASSPRQGESGNTIYF. CDR3 bases: TGTGCCAGCTCACCACGACAGGGGGAGTCTGGAAACACCATATATTTT.

The rearrangement joins TRBV5-1 to TRBJ2-7; maybe TRBD1 (7 bases). The germline V gene encodes CDR1 SGHRS and CDR2 YFSETQ. V lost 4 bases, J lost 6 bases, and 17 bases lay in between. CDR3 length: 14 amino acids. The CDR3 DNA is TGCGCCAGCAGCCCAGGGGGGTCCCTCTTCGAGCAGTACTTC. It yields the protein CASSPGGSLFEQYF.

This clone was detected only a few times. This rearrangement joins TRBV30 to TRBJ1-5, with D tentatively TRBD1 (5 bases). This CDR3 has 16 amino acids. CDR1 is GTSNPN, CDR2 SVGIG, per germline (reference sequence). V lost 0 bases, J lost 3 bases, and 15 bases lay in between. DNA for the CDR3: TGTGCCTGGAGTGTACGCGGGGACCCTCACAATCAGCCCCAGCATTTT. It yields the protein CAWSVRGDPHNQPQHF. The whole variable domain, filled in from reference TRBV30 and TRBJ1-5, reads SQTIHQWPATLVQPVGSPLSLECTVEGTSNPNLYWYRQAAGRGLQLLFYSVGIGQISSEVPQNLSASRPQDRQFILSSKKLLLSDSGFYLCAWSVRGDPHNQPQHFGDGTRLSIL.

This clone occurred a few times. The chain carries TRBV7-2 and TRBJ1-5; a possible D gene is TRBD1 (6 bases). CDR3 size: 15 residues. CDR1 is SGHTA, CDR2 FQGNSA, per germline. The V end was cut by 1 base, the J end by 6 bases, with 13 bases between. CDR3 region: CASSLEVRGGQPQHF. In nucleotides, the CDR3 is TGTGCCAGCAGCTTAGAAGTCAGGGGAGGTCAGCCCCAGCATTTT.

This chain joins TRBV7-9 and TRBJ1-2; D is ambiguous. The V end was cut by 1 base, the J end by 4 bases, with 7 bases between. The CDR3 is made up of 13 amino acids. Per germline, CDR1 SEHNR and CDR2 FQNEAQ (reference sequence). In DNA form, the CDR3 reads TGTGCCAGCAGCTTAGGGGAGGTCTATGGCTACACCTTC. Translating it yields CASSLGEVYGYTF.

This sequence joins TRBV2 and TRBJ1-5; D is unclear. The V gene lost 6 bases and the J gene lost 6 bases, with 12 bases spanning the gap. From germline, CDR1 is SNHLY and CDR2 FYNNEI. The CDR3 contains 13 residues. CDR3 nucleotides: TGTGCCAGCAGGGGGATTGGGATTCAGCCCCAGCATTTT. Amino acid sequence: CASRGIGIQPQHF.

The V gene is TRBV4-3, the J gene TRBJ1-6; the D is unclear. This CDR3 spans 13 amino acids. Germline assignment: CDR1 LGHNA and CDR2 YSLEER. V was clipped by 6 bases and J by 4 bases, with 7 bases between them. CDR3 sequence (DNA): TGCGCCAGCAGAGACGGATATAATTCACCCCTCCACTTT. Translating it yields CASRDGYNSPLHF.

This clone was observed many times. CDR3 residues: CASSPRDYRGFGYF. CDR3 DNA sequence: TGTGCCAGCAGCCCCAGAGACTACAGGGGATTCGGCTACTTC. The J gene is TRBJ2-7, the V gene TRBV21-1; the D call in the table, TRBD1, was not verified against the DNA. TRBV21-1 has pseudogene status. CDR3 length equals 14 residues.

The chain is built from TRBV5-1 and TRBJ2-2, with D unresolved. Germline CDR1 SGHRS, CDR2 YFSETQ. This CDR3 spans 15 amino acids. V gave up 0 bases and J gave up 5 bases, with 11 bases separating them. CDR3 bases: TGCGCCAGCAGCTTGGATGGAGAATTGACCGGGGAGCTGTTTTTT. This encodes CASSLDGELTGELFF.

V is TRBV19 and J is TRBJ1-3; D possibly corresponds to TRBD1 (6 bases). This CDR3 is built from 15 residues. Germline CDR1 is LNHDA and CDR2 is SQIVND (reference sequence). The V end was cut by 9 bases, the J end by 1 base, with 16 bases between. The CDR3 DNA reads TGTGCCAGCAGAAGCACCGGGACATCTGGAAACACCATATATTTT. Amino acids: CASRSTGTSGNTIYF.

This clone turned up a few times. The chain couples TRBV6-6 to TRBJ1-2; 9 bases match TRBD1. CDR3 length equals 14 residues. V trimming: 6 bases; J trimming: 2 bases; junction bases outside the gene matches: 4. The V gene's germline CDR1 is MNHNY and CDR2 SVGAGI (reference sequence). The CDR3 nucleotides are TGTGCCAGCAGGGGACAGGGAGGCAACTATGGCTACACCTTC. This encodes CASRGQGGNYGYTF.